The 20 T cell receptor beta chains given below trace back to one sample, sequenced in a study of blood T cell repertoires in COVID-19 (dated by TCRdb to 2018 to 2020). Library prep was done by the immunoSEQ multiplex PCR assay. Here the immuneACCESS table is served through TCRdb, limited to in-frame sequences with V and J called. Missing clones are a known gap in these copies; in checked studies unresolved V genes cover under half, and the rest lacks a known reason. Here the sample has 220,000 or so clones; roughly 92% occur a single time. The ten largest make up 0.82% of the sample. The sequencing input was peripheral blood. These receptors all stem from a man in his fifties or sixties with COVID-19, enrolled during active disease.

The chain uses TRBV4-1 and TRBJ2-7, with TRBD1 matching over 8 bases. V lost 5 bases, J lost 6 bases, and 9 bases stayed unmatched. There are 14 residues in the CDR3. CDR1 is MGHRA, CDR2 YSYEKL, per germline. CDR3 region: CASSYGQGEVEQYF. CDR3 in DNA: TGCGCCAGCAGCTATGGACAGGGAGAAGTCGAGCAGTACTTC.

This clone was seen a single time. The chain is built from TRBV6-1 and TRBJ1-2; D may be TRBD1 (5 bases). The CDR3 spans 15 residues. V was shortened by 3 bases and J by 1 base, with 12 bases between the two germline ends. Germline V lookup: CDR1 MNHNS, CDR2 SASEGT. CDR3 in DNA: TGTGCCAGCAGTGAGCAGGGTGGCGTTAACTATGGCTACACCTTC. Amino acids: CASSEQGGVNYGYTF.

The V gene is TRBV28, the J gene TRBJ1-2, with D uncertain. V was pared by 7 bases and J by 8 bases, with 17 bases between. Germline CDR1 and CDR2: MDHEN and SYDVKM. This CDR3 comprises 13 residues. This CDR3 is CASNSLRVKGYTF. The CDR3 DNA reads TGTGCCAGCAACAGCCTACGTGTAAAAGGCTACACCTTC.

The V call is TRBV5-1, the J call TRBJ2-2, with 7 bases matching TRBD2. The trim removed 2 bases at V and 0 bases at J, leaving 4 bases unmatched. The CDR3 runs to 16 residues. Looked up from germline, CDR1 is SGHRS and CDR2 is YFSETQ. The CDR3 sequence: CASSLVAGTNTGELFF. The CDR3 region has the DNA TGCGCCAGCAGCTTAGTAGCGGGTACGAACACCGGGGAGCTGTTTTTT.

The chain combines TRBV9 with TRBJ2-2, with unresolved D. Per the germline V gene, CDR1 is SGDLS and CDR2 is YYNGEE. The CDR3 spans 13 residues. V shed 0 bases and J shed 3 bases, with 3 bases lying between them. CDR3 region: CASSVEHTGELFF. The CDR3 bases are TGTGCCAGCAGCGTAGAGCACACCGGGGAGCTGTTTTTT.

Only one count was recorded for this clone. The chain recombines TRBV28 with TRBJ1-6; the D gene is possibly TRBD1 (5 bases). V lost 7 bases, J lost 11 bases, and 12 bases lay in between. CDR3 length: 12 amino acids. CDR1 and CDR2 from the germline V gene are MDHEN and SYDVKM. As DNA, the CDR3 is TGTGCCAGCATCGCCCCAGGGACACCCCTCCACTTT. Encoded protein: CASIAPGTPLHF.

This clone has just one count. V and J are TRBV3-1 (or the pseudogene TRBV3-2) and TRBJ1-2; TRBD1 matches 8 bases. The CDR3 runs 17 residues. The germline CDR1 and CDR2 sequences are LGHDT and YNNKEL (reference sequence). Trimming removed 0 bases from V and 3 bases from J; junction bases left unmatched: 9. The CDR3 sequence is CASSQEVTGASYYGYTF. CDR3 nucleotide sequence: TGTGCCAGCAGCCAAGAAGTGACAGGGGCCTCCTACTATGGCTACACCTTC.

The chain couples TRBV11-2 to TRBJ2-7; TRBD2 agrees at 9 bases. CDR1 is SGHAT, CDR2 FQNNGV, per germline. The CDR3 spans 14 residues. J lost 6 bases, V lost 1 base, and 4 bases had no gene match. As DNA, the CDR3 is TGTGCCAGCAGCTTAGTGGGACTAGCATCCGAGCAGTACTTC. Its protein product is CASSLVGLASEQYF.

This clone appeared a few times. The chain couples TRBV3-1 (or the pseudogene TRBV3-2) to TRBJ1-6; D is perhaps TRBD1 (6 bases). V was shortened by 4 bases and J by 6 bases, with 10 bases between the two germline ends. The V gene's germline CDR1 is LGHDT and CDR2 YNNKEL (reference sequence). The CDR3 extends over 14 amino acids. The CDR3 sequence: CASSPGQPNSPLHF. The CDR3 nucleotides read TGTGCCAGCAGCCCGGGACAACCTAATTCACCCCTCCACTTT.

Concerning this clone: One junction end does not reproduce the germline sequence, and a read error may be involved. J is TRBJ1-1 and V is TRBV19; 7 bases match TRBD1. This CDR3 is built from 14 residues. Germline loops: CDR1 LNHDA, CDR2 SQIVND (reference sequence). The CDR3 is CASTVQGLKTEAFF. The CDR3 DNA reads TGTGCCAGTACCGTACAGGGGCTGAAAACTGAAGCTTTCTTT.

This rearrangement joins TRBV28 to TRBJ1-4, with 8 bases identical to TRBD1. The V gene's germline CDR1 is MDHEN and CDR2 SYDVKM. V was clipped by 6 bases and J by 1 base; unmatched bases: 10. CDR3 length: 17 residues. CDR3 in amino acids: CASSEPRGPRTNEKLFF. The CDR3 DNA follows: TGTGCCAGCAGCGAGCCCAGGGGGCCAAGAACTAATGAAAAACTGTTTTTT.

The chain recombines TRBV9 with TRBJ2-7, with 8 bases fitting TRBD2. This CDR3 is built from 14 residues. J gave up 3 bases and V 1 base, and 3 bases lay outside the gene matches. Germline V lookup: CDR1 SGDLS, CDR2 YYNGEE. This CDR3 reads CASSVSGGDYEQYF. The CDR3 DNA is TGTGCCAGCAGCGTATCCGGGGGGGACTACGAGCAGTACTTC. Full variable domain (rest looked up from reference TRBV9 and TRBJ2-7): DSGVTQTPKHLITATGQRVTLRCSPRSGDLSVYWYQQSLDQGLQFLIQYYNGEERAKGNILERFSAQQFPDLHSELNLSSLELGDSALYFCASSVSGGDYEQYFGPGTRLTVT.

This chain uses TRBV5-6 with TRBJ2-4; D not certain. Trimming took 1 base from V and 0 from J, leaving 8 bases between them. The CDR3 runs to 15 residues. Germline CDR1 reads SGHDT; CDR2 reads YYEEEE. The CDR3: CASSLYRVAKNIQYF. DNA for the CDR3: TGTGCCAGCAGCTTGTACCGAGTAGCCAAAAACATTCAGTACTTC.

CDR3 loop: CASSFVAGERGKQYF. CDR3 nucleotides: TGTGCCAGCAGCTTCGTAGCGGGAGAACGGGGGAAGCAGTACTTC. The gene calls are TRBV14 and TRBJ2-7; 9 positions agree with TRBD2. This CDR3 has 15 amino acids. Germline V CDR1 and CDR2: SGHDN, FVKESK. Unmatched junction bases numbered 13, after V lost 5 bases and J lost 8 bases.

The chain uses TRBV3-1 (or the pseudogene TRBV3-2) and TRBJ2-1; D is unclear. The V end lost 0 bases, the J end lost 10 bases, and 10 bases lay between the germline ends. The length of the CDR3 is 13 residues. The germline V gene has CDR1 LGHDT and CDR2 YNNKEL (reference sequence). The CDR3: CASSQDYVREQFF. The CDR3 DNA reads TGTGCCAGCAGCCAAGATTATGTGCGCGAGCAGTTCTTC.

The rearrangement links TRBV6-6 to TRBJ1-2; 11 bases fit TRBD1. The V gene end was trimmed by 5 bases and the J gene end by 4 bases; junction bases not matched to a gene: 12. The CDR3 extends over 17 amino acids. Germline V gives CDR1 MNHNY, CDR2 SVGAGI (reference sequence). The CDR3 region is CASSLSVGDRGSYGYTF. In nucleotides, the CDR3 is TGTGCCAGCAGTCTTTCGGTCGGGGACAGGGGGTCCTATGGCTACACCTTC.

The V and J genes are TRBV24-1 and TRBJ1-5, with D unresolved. The germline CDR1 and CDR2 sequences are KGHDR and SFDVKD. This CDR3 has 15 residues. The ends were cut back, 3 bases at V and 1 base at J, with 9 bases in the middle. The CDR3 is CATSDTRTSNQPQHF. CDR3 DNA sequence: TGTGCCACCAGTGATACTCGAACCAGCAATCAGCCCCAGCATTTT.

V is TRBV19 and J is TRBJ2-3; TRBD2 matches at 11 bases. With 5 bases clipped from V and 2 bases from J, the junction kept 3 bases outside the gene matches. CDR3 length: 15 amino acids. Germline CDR1 reads LNHDA; CDR2 reads SQIVND (reference sequence). In DNA, the CDR3 is TGTGCCAGTAGTTTGGGACTAGCGGCCACAGATACGCAGTATTTT. Residues: CASSLGLAATDTQYF.

The chain is built from TRBV6-6 and TRBJ2-3; D is possibly TRBD1 (6 bases). CDR3 size: 16 residues. Germline values: CDR1 MNHNY, CDR2 SVGAGI (reference sequence). V lost 0 bases to trimming and J lost 3 bases, with 13 bases between them. This CDR3 reads CASSYSRGRGTDTQYF. The DNA of the CDR3 is TGTGCCAGCAGTTACTCCAGGGGTCGAGGGACAGATACGCAGTATTTT.

V usage is TRBV3-1 (or the pseudogene TRBV3-2) and J usage is TRBJ1-2, with D maybe TRBD1 (5 bases). Germline V lookup: CDR1 LGHDT, CDR2 YNNKEL (reference sequence). CDR3 size: 13 residues. The V gene lost 4 bases and the J gene lost 1 base, with 7 bases spanning the gap. This CDR3 is CASSLDSNYGYTF. The CDR3 region has the DNA TGTGCCAGCAGCCTTGACAGTAACTATGGCTACACCTTC.